A single T cell receptor beta chain is shown here with its context. Some clones are missing from TCRdb's copy, which holds only in-frame ones; the method was immunoSEQ multiplex PCR. The repertoire holds about 2 million clones, less than 95% seen once, with 1.2% in the top ten. This sample was taken from a study of shared clonotypes between healthy human individuals. This CDR3 region has 15 residues. J gave up 5 bases and V 5 bases, and 11 bases lay outside the gene matches. The germline CDR1 and CDR2 sequences are SGHRS and YFSETQ. Naive-designated CD8 cells lacked CD45RO, were positively enriched for CCR7, and omitted terminally differentiated effector memory CD45RA+ cells.

Sequenced sample: naive CD8+ T cells sorted from blood. This receptor was obtained from a man between 18 and 35 years old in good health. The gene calls are TRBV5-1 and TRBJ2-3; 7 nucleotides agree with TRBD1. The CDR3 spells CASSLRTGRGDTQYF. CDR3 nucleotide sequence: TGCGCCAGCAGTCTCCGGACAGGACGGGGAGATACGCAGTATTTT.